What follows are 27 T cell receptor beta chains derived from one specimen sequenced in a study of CXCR3-negative and CXCR3-positive naive CD8 T cells. All TRB cDNA libraries came from 5' RACE performed with UMI labels. TCRdb reprocessed the 5' RACE reads; each CDR3 protein has one entry and no DNA is given. The sample data list tens of thousands of distinct CDR3 sequences. The sequencing input was memory CD8+ T cells from blood. Receptors were obtained from a human donor in good health. Some clones in this sample may be carry-over from other donors' samples.

V usage is TRBV7-9 and J usage is TRBJ2-1. The CDR3 is 13 residues long. Per the germline V gene, CDR1 is SEHNR and CDR2 is FQNEAQ (reference sequence). The CDR3 loop reads CASSLSRVHEQFF.

This chain links TRBV7-9 with TRBJ1-1; the TRBD1 assignment by TCRdb is unverifiable without DNA. CDR3 size: 12 residues. In germline, CDR1 is SEHNR, CDR2 FQNEAQ (reference sequence). The CDR3 loop reads CASSSPWGEAFF. The full variable domain, rest sourced from reference TRBV7-9 and TRBJ1-1, is DTGVSQNPRHKITKRGQNVTFRCDPISEHNRLYWYRQTLGQGPEFLTYFQNEAQLEKSRLLSDRFSAERPKGSFSTLEIQRTEQGDSAMYLCASSSPWGEAFFGQGTRLTVV.

The V call is TRBV3-1, the J call TRBJ1-1; TCRdb's D call of TRBD1 is untestable without DNA. The CDR3 is 13 amino acids. Germline V CDR1 and CDR2: LGHDT, YNNKEL (reference sequence). CDR3 sequence: CASSQAGYTEAFF.

The chain is built from TRBV7-9 and TRBJ2-7; the TCRdb D gene call, TRBD1, has no DNA to confirm it. In germline, CDR1 is SEHNR, CDR2 FQNEAQ (reference sequence). The CDR3 spans 12 residues. The CDR3 region is CASSARSYEQYF.

The chain joins TRBV20-1 to TRBJ2-5. Germline V gene sequence: CDR1 DFQATT, CDR2 SNEGSKA (reference sequence). The CDR3 extends over 15 amino acids. The CDR3 spells CSAREVTSGIETQYF.

The J gene is TRBJ1-1, the V gene TRBV6-1. Per germline, CDR1 MNHNS and CDR2 SASEGT. This CDR3 region has 13 residues. CDR3: CASSEALTDEAFF.

The chain carries TRBV29-1 and TRBJ2-5; the TCRdb D gene call, TRBD2, has no DNA to confirm it. The length of the CDR3 is 15 residues. Germline CDR1 and CDR2: SQVTM and ANQGSEA. CDR3 in amino acids: CSVDGLAGWGETQYF. Complete variable domain (other parts from reference TRBV29-1 and TRBJ2-5): SAVISQKPSRDICQRGTSLTIQCQVDSQVTMMFWYRQQPGQSLTLIATANQGSEATYESGFVIDKFPISRPNLTFSTLTVSNMSPEDSSIYLCSVDGLAGWGETQYFGPGTRLLVL.

The rearrangement joins TRBV6-2 or TRBV6-3 to TRBJ2-1; TCRdb's D call, TRBD1, is unchecked because there is no DNA. Germline-derived CDR1 and CDR2 are MNHEY and SVGEGT. This CDR3 region has 15 residues. The CDR3 sequence is CASSQTGGDYNEQFF.

The V and J genes are TRBV6-5 and TRBJ2-5; TCRdb proposes TRBD2, but this gene call is untestable without DNA. The CDR3 totals 16 residues. The germline CDR1 and CDR2 sequences are MNHEY and SVGAGI. The CDR3 spells CASRPTGAVRQETQYF.

This rearrangement joins TRBV27 to TRBJ1-1. CDR1 and CDR2 from the germline V gene are MNHEY and SMNVEV (reference sequence). The CDR3 consists of 13 residues. CDR3 sequence: CASSFLTNTEAFF.

This chain links TRBV28 with TRBJ1-1; the TRBD1 assignment by TCRdb is unverifiable without DNA. The germline CDR1 and CDR2 sequences are MDHEN and SYDVKM. The CDR3 is made up of 14 amino acids. CDR3 protein: CASSPQQGWESAFF. The entire variable domain, with the rest obtained from reference TRBV28 and TRBJ1-1, is as follows: DVKVTQSSRYLVKRTGEKVFLECVQDMDHENMFWYRQDPGLGLRLIYFSYDVKMKEKGDIPEGYSVSREKKERFSLILESASTNQTSMYLCASSPQQGWESAFFGQGTRLTVV.

V and J are TRBV20-1 and TRBJ2-1; TCRdb's assignment of TRBD2 cannot be checked, as there is no DNA. Germline V gene data show CDR1 as DFQATT and CDR2 as SNEGSKA (reference sequence). The CDR3 length is 16 residues. The CDR3 loop reads CSARDTAGPSYNEQFF.

The chain couples TRBV29-1 to TRBJ1-2; TCRdb reports TRBD1, a call that lacks DNA to check it against. This CDR3 contains 12 residues. The germline V gene encodes CDR1 SQVTM and CDR2 ANQGSEA. CDR3 sequence: CSVEKGAYGYTF.

This rearrangement joins TRBV28 to TRBJ1-1. This CDR3 comprises 15 residues. Germline CDR1 is MDHEN and CDR2 is SYDVKM. The CDR3 protein is CASSLWGALNTEAFF.

The chain combines TRBV7-2 with TRBJ1-2; without DNA, the TCRdb call of TRBD1 cannot be checked. The CDR3 totals 13 residues. CDR1 and CDR2 from the germline V gene are SGHTA and FQGNSA. CDR3 amino acids: CASSLLGQGLYTF. The full variable domain, in which reference TRBV7-2 and TRBJ1-2 provide the parts outside the CDR3, is GAGVSQSPSNKVTEKGKDVELRCDPISGHTALYWYRQSLGQGLEFLIYFQGNSAPDKSGLPSDRFSAERTGGSVSTLTIQRTQQEDSAVYLCASSLLGQGLYTFGSGTRLTVV.

This chain joins TRBV29-1 and TRBJ2-2; TCRdb's D gene call, TRBD1, goes unchecked for lack of DNA. Germline CDR1 is SQVTM and CDR2 is ANQGSEA. The CDR3 extends over 13 amino acids. CDR3 residues: CSADRPNTGELFF.

CDR3 in amino acids: CASSPEVAGESSGANVLTF. This chain connects TRBV4-3 to TRBJ2-6; TCRdb gives TRBD1 as the D gene, but with no DNA this cannot be confirmed. The CDR3 runs to 19 residues. Germline lookup yields CDR1 LGHNA and CDR2 YSLEER.

The rearrangement joins TRBV7-9 to TRBJ1-2; TCRdb calls TRBD1, which cannot be checked without DNA. Germline loops: CDR1 SEHNR, CDR2 FQNEAQ (reference sequence). The CDR3 consists of 15 residues. CDR3 sequence reads: CASSAPGQGPYGYTF.

The rearrangement links TRBV19 to TRBJ1-2. The CDR3 is 16 residues long. CDR1 is LNHDA, CDR2 SQIVND, per germline (reference sequence). CDR3 sequence reads: CASSMPGTERYYGYTF.

The V and J genes are TRBV2 and TRBJ1-3; the TCRdb D gene call, TRBD1, has no DNA to confirm it. CDR1 and CDR2 (germline): SNHLY, FYNNEI. The CDR3 has 16 amino acids. The CDR3 is CASRTQGATSGNTIYF.

The V and J genes are TRBV29-1 and TRBJ2-7. This CDR3 contains 12 residues. CDR1 and CDR2 from the germline V gene are SQVTM and ANQGSEA. The chain's CDR3 is CSVKLATYEQYF.

The V call is TRBV20-1, the J call TRBJ2-7. CDR1 is DFQATT and CDR2 is SNEGSKA in the germline V gene (reference sequence). The CDR3 has 15 amino acids. The CDR3 sequence is CSASDTEHDYYEQYF.

J is TRBJ1-5 and V is TRBV15. The CDR3 covers 15 residues. Per germline, CDR1 LNHNV and CDR2 YYDKDF (reference sequence). CDR3 region: CATSRVAGSNQPQHF.

This rearrangement joins TRBV29-1 to TRBJ2-7; TCRdb's D gene call, TRBD1, goes unchecked for lack of DNA. This CDR3 spans 15 amino acids. Germline V gives CDR1 SQVTM, CDR2 ANQGSEA. CDR3 sequence reads: CSVEDEGGLPWGQYF.

V is TRBV20-1 and J is TRBJ2-7; TCRdb names TRBD2, which stays unverified in the absence of DNA. CDR3 length: 17 residues. Per the germline V gene, CDR1 is DFQATT and CDR2 is SNEGSKA (reference sequence). The CDR3 spells CSAAKPPGEGGPNEQYF.

This chain uses TRBV7-3 with TRBJ2-1; TCRdb proposes TRBD2, but this gene call is untestable without DNA. The CDR3 runs to 15 residues. Germline V gives CDR1 SGHTA, CDR2 FQGTGA. CDR3: CASSLAAGHYNEQFF.

The V call is TRBV10-3, the J call TRBJ2-1; checking the TCRdb D call of TRBD1 is not possible without DNA. Germline V lookup: CDR1 ENHRY, CDR2 SYGVKD. The CDR3 totals 14 residues. CDR3 loop: CAISEPGTGSEQFF.